This T cell receptor (beta chain) was profiled in a study of cytomegalovirus exposure and HLA in healthy donors. At the time of sampling, donors were nominally healthy, though unrecorded immune exposures were likely. Researchers ran the PCR with 60 Vbeta and 13 Jbeta primers. TCRdb's copy holds only in-frame clones and misses some; the assay was immunoSEQ multiplex PCR. The sample holds about 150,000 clones, over 75% seen once. The CDR3 covers 13 residues. Trimming took 5 bases from V and 6 from J; bases not matched to a gene: 5. Germline V gives CDR1 SQVTM, CDR2 ANQGSEA. The chain combines TRBV29-1 with TRBJ1-4, with 8 bases identical to TRBD1. The sequence was obtained from a man aged 30 to 39 in good health and CMV-seropositive. The sequencing input was PBMCs. DNA for the CDR3: TGCAGCGTTAGGACAGGGAGGGATGAAAAACTGTTTTTT. Translating it yields CSVRTGRDEKLFF.